These 21 T cell receptor beta chains originate from one sample sequenced in a study of T-cell reconstitution after alpha-beta-depleted transplantation in children. The authors prepared the TCRbeta library with unique molecular identifiers. Each CDR3 protein is one row after TCRdb ran MiXCR on the PCR reads. The sample has fewer than 750,000 distinct CDR3 sequences; more than 20% are singletons. The input for sequencing was PBMCs, mostly from graft donor cells, taken 360 days after TCRalphabeta/CD19-depleted stem cell transplant. The receptors originated from a boy in the first two years of life who had a stem cell transplant for acute myeloid leukemia, so the T cells may come from the graft donor.

This clonotype showed up many times. This chain connects TRBV6-5 to TRBJ1-1, with no clear D. Trimming stripped 2 bases from V and 0 bases from J, with 16 bases between. Germline V gene data show CDR1 as MNHEY and CDR2 as SVGAGI. This CDR3 contains 17 residues. CDR3 residues: CASSYPTGNRLNTEAFF. In DNA form, the CDR3 reads TGTGCCAGCAGTTACCCAACGGGAAACAGATTGAACACTGAAGCTTTCTTT.

This clonotype was observed a handful of times. The chain employs TRBV5-1 and TRBJ2-1, with 11 positions matching TRBD1. The CDR3 spans 15 residues. J lost 8 bases, V lost 7 bases, and 11 bases had no gene match. Germline CDR1 and CDR2: SGHRS and YFSETQ. Here the CDR3 DNA reads TGCGCCAGCGCCGACCGGGACAGGGGGTACGATGAGCAGTTCTTC. Amino acids: CASADRDRGYDEQFF.

Concerning this clonotype: This sequence may be a read error, since a much larger clone differs from it by one base. Because the CDR3 is missing its conserved closing phenylalanine or tryptophan, this is likely a read error. The V call is TRBV29-1, the J call TRBJ1-1, with D possibly being TRBD1 (5 bases). CDR3 length: 13 amino acids. V was pared by 4 bases and J by 4 bases, with 13 bases between. The germline gives CDR1 SQVTM, CDR2 ANQGSEA. Written as DNA, the CDR3 is TGCAGCGTTGTACGGGGGTCTACCACTGAAGCTTTCTCT. This sequence encodes CSVVRGSTTEAFS.

The chain combines TRBV6-5 with TRBJ2-5; D may be TRBD1 (6 bases). This CDR3 contains 14 residues. Between the trimmed V and J ends, which lost 4 bases and 2 bases, there was a span of 11 bases. Germline CDR1 and CDR2: MNHEY and SVGAGI. CDR3 amino acids: CASSLEGDQETQYF. CDR3 in DNA: TGTGCCAGCAGTTTAGAGGGGGATCAAGAGACCCAGTACTTC.

This clonotype was counted a few times. The chain combines TRBV20-1 with TRBJ2-3; 13 positions agree with TRBD2. The V gene's germline CDR1 is DFQATT and CDR2 SNEGSKA (reference sequence). This CDR3 region has 15 residues. The junction had 7 bases not matched to a gene; V was cut back by 5 bases and J by 5 bases. The CDR3 sequence is CSAPTSGGAVDTQYF. The DNA for the CDR3 is TGCAGTGCTCCAACTAGCGGGGGGGCCGTAGATACGCAGTATTTT.

This clonotype was seen a few times. The chain joins TRBV6-2 or TRBV6-3 to TRBJ1-1; unclear D gene. This CDR3 is 17 amino acids long. Germline V gene sequence: CDR1 MNHEY, CDR2 SVGEGT. Trimming pared 7 bases from V and 1 base from J, leaving 22 bases between. This chain's CDR3 is CASILGGYKHENTEAFF. CDR3 nucleotide sequence: TGTGCCAGCATTCTGGGAGGGTATAAGCACGAGAACACTGAAGCTTTCTTT.

This clonotype was counted a few times. This rearrangement joins TRBV10-3 to TRBJ1-1, with D possibly TRBD1 on 5 matching bases. The CDR3 has 12 residues. Per the germline V gene, CDR1 is ENHRY and CDR2 is SYGVKD. V lost 5 bases and J lost 4, with 8 bases in between. The CDR3 bases are TGTGCCATCAGTTGGGGGGGCACTGAAGCTTTCTTT. Its translation: CAISWGGTEAFF.

This clonotype appeared many times. V gene TRBV6-1 combines with J gene TRBJ2-5; 7 bases line up with TRBD1. Losses at the gene ends were 6 bases for V and 4 bases for J; bases not matched to a gene: 5. The CDR3 has 13 residues. Germline assignment: CDR1 MNHNS and CDR2 SASEGT. CDR3 residues: CASRRNRGETQYF. CDR3 DNA: TGTGCCAGCAGACGAAACAGGGGAGAGACCCAGTACTTC.

The rearrangement uses TRBV25-1 and TRBJ1-6, with unresolved D. Trimming shortened V by 0 bases and J by 4 bases, and 10 bases separated the two germline ends. The germline V gene has CDR1 MGHDK and CDR2 SYGVNS. This CDR3 has 16 residues. CDR3 region: CASSEYARSYNSPLHF. CDR3 in DNA: TGTGCCAGCAGTGAATATGCCCGCTCTTATAATTCACCCCTCCACTTT.

Many counts were recorded for this clonotype. The CDR3 nucleotides read TGTGCCAGCAGGACTAGCGGTTTCTCCTACGAGCAGTACTTC. This translates into CASRTSGFSYEQYF. The V gene is TRBV12-3 or TRBV12-4, the J gene TRBJ2-7; 9 bases fit TRBD2. Trimming took 6 bases from V and 0 from J; bases not matched to a gene: 3. The CDR3 sequence is 14 residues long.

This clonotype showed up just a few times. The chain joins TRBV30 to TRBJ1-2; no firm D call. CDR3 length equals 12 residues. V lost 4 bases to trimming and J lost 4 bases, with 10 bases between them. From germline, CDR1 is GTSNPN and CDR2 SVGIG (reference sequence). The CDR3 DNA is TGTGCCTGGACCCTAACGGGCTATGGCTACACCTTC. This gives the protein CAWTLTGYGYTF.

This clonotype has a count of ten or more. The chain couples TRBV20-1 to TRBJ2-7; 11 bases map to TRBD1. The CDR3 has 16 amino acids. Germline CDR1 reads DFQATT; CDR2 reads SNEGSKA (reference sequence). Trimming cost V 0 bases and J 4 bases; bases outside gene matches: 8. CDR3 nucleotide sequence: TGCAGTGCTAGAGATCCCGGACAGGGGGCCCCTTACGAGCAGTACTTC. This gives the protein CSARDPGQGAPYEQYF.

This clonotype was picked up many times. The chain combines TRBV11-1 with TRBJ1-1, with 8 positions matching TRBD1. This CDR3 contains 14 residues. Germline loops: CDR1 SGHAT, CDR2 FQDESV (reference sequence). V lost 5 bases and J lost 5; bases outside the gene matches: 7. The CDR3 DNA reads TGTGCCAGCAGCGACCCTTGGACAGGGACTGAAGCTTTCTTT. Amino acids: CASSDPWTGTEAFF.

The sample holds a few counts of this clonotype. V usage is TRBV29-1 and J usage is TRBJ2-2, with D possibly being TRBD1 or TRBD2 (5 bases each). The V gene's germline CDR1 is SQVTM and CDR2 ANQGSEA. The germline V and J ends were trimmed by 4 bases and 7 bases, with 13 bases remaining between them. The CDR3 has 13 residues. CDR3 in DNA: TGCAGCGTTGTAACAGGAGGAGGCGGGGAGCTGTTTTTT. This gives the protein CSVVTGGGGELFF.

The chain combines TRBV6-5 with TRBJ2-6; 7 nucleotides agree with TRBD1. CDR1 and CDR2 (germline): MNHEY, SVGAGI. This CDR3 contains 15 residues. Trimming took 2 bases from V and 2 from J; bases not matched to a gene: 0. This CDR3 reads CASSYDRAGANVLTF. As DNA, the CDR3 is TGTGCCAGCAGTTACGACAGGGCTGGGGCCAACGTCCTGACTTTC.

There are a few counts of this clonotype. The chain recombines TRBV20-1 with TRBJ2-5, with TRBD1 identical over 10 bases. The CDR3 is 13 amino acids. Unmatched junction bases numbered 5, after V lost 6 bases and J lost 4 bases. Germline-derived CDR1 and CDR2 are DFQATT and SNEGSKA (reference sequence). CDR3 in DNA: TGCAGTGCCGGGACAGGGGCAGGAGAGACCCAGTACTTC. Protein sequence: CSAGTGAGETQYF.

This chain uses TRBV28 with TRBJ2-1, with 8 bases identical to TRBD2. V was clipped by 4 bases and J by 2 bases; unmatched bases: 4. The CDR3 has 15 amino acids. Germline CDR1 MDHEN, CDR2 SYDVKM. CDR3 DNA: TGTGCCAGCAGTTCGGGACTAGAAACCTACAATGAGCAGTTCTTC. Its translation is CASSSGLETYNEQFF. The entire variable domain, with the rest obtained from reference TRBV28 and TRBJ2-1, is as follows: DVKVTQSSRYLVKRTGEKVFLECVQDMDHENMFWYRQDPGLGLRLIYFSYDVKMKEKGDIPEGYSVSREKKERFSLILESASTNQTSMYLCASSSGLETYNEQFFGPGTRLTVL.

This clonotype was observed a few times. The rearrangement uses TRBV15 and TRBJ2-7, with no clear D. Looked up from germline, CDR1 is LNHNV and CDR2 is YYDKDF (reference sequence). V lost 0 bases, J lost 6 bases, and 9 bases lay in between. The CDR3 contains 13 residues. The CDR3 reads CATSRDPFGEQYV. CDR3 bases: TGTGCCACCAGCAGAGATCCGTTCGGCGAGCAGTACGTC.

This clonotype has more than one count but fewer than ten. The J gene is TRBJ2-1, the V gene TRBV5-1; tentative D call: TRBD1 (6 bases). V lost 0 bases and J 9 bases, leaving 13 bases between the germline ends. The CDR3 length is 14 residues. The germline gives CDR1 SGHRS, CDR2 YFSETQ. The CDR3 DNA reads TGCGCCAGCAGCTTGGTCCGGGACACCCCTGAGCAGTTCTTC. This gives the protein CASSLVRDTPEQFF.

This clonotype was recorded at least ten times. V and J are TRBV29-1 and TRBJ2-5, with a weak D call TRBD2 (5 bases). Per germline, CDR1 SQVTM and CDR2 ANQGSEA. This CDR3 comprises 15 residues. V lost 2 bases and J 5 bases, leaving 18 bases between the germline ends. CDR3 region: CSVESHRGLDETQYF. The CDR3 coding sequence is TGCAGCGTTGAATCCCACCGGGGATTAGATGAGACCCAGTACTTC.

Many counts were recorded for this clonotype. This chain connects TRBV15 to TRBJ1-5; the D gene is possibly TRBD1 (5 bases). The V end lost 0 bases, the J end lost 4 bases, and 10 bases lay between the germline ends. CDR3 length: 15 amino acids. Germline-derived CDR1 and CDR2 are LNHNV and YYDKDF (reference sequence). The CDR3 is CATSRDPGANQPQHF. CDR3 bases: TGTGCCACCAGCAGAGACCCTGGGGCGAATCAGCCCCAGCATTTT.